This record looks at one TCR beta chain sequence and its context. Its antigen is currently unknown. Compared with germline, one end of the junction differs, possibly owing to a read error. This specimen comes from a study of T-cell memory formation after mild COVID-19. As for the study in general: The two donors had largely donor-specific TCR clusters.

Per the germline V gene, CDR1 is LNHDA and CDR2 is SQIVND (reference sequence). This CDR3 spans 14 amino acids. From 5'RACE with constant-segment primers came TCR alpha and TCR beta cDNA libraries that carried sample barcodes and UMIs. TCRdb reprocessed the 5' RACE reads via MiXCR and lists one record per CDR3 protein. This table holds around 320,000 distinct CDR3 sequences, roughly a fifth found once. Study-level results: Those CD4+ clones that contracted were mainly in CM and EM (CD8+ ones in EMRA). Day 15 to 85 contracting clones showed balanced CD4/CD8; later expanders leaned CD4+.

Sequencing was carried out using PBMCs or a T cell subset sorted from them (not recorded which). The V and J genes are TRBV19 and TRBJ2-7; D may be TRBD2 (6 bases). This clonotype was obtained from a man younger than 35 who had mild COVID-19 (a few samples of this study predate the infection). Cell type and time point are not known. The CDR3 sequence is CASSIVYGGREQYF. CDR3 sequence (DNA): TGTGCCAGCAGTATAGTATATGGGGGGAGGGAGCAGTACTTC. The whole variable domain, remainder taken from reference TRBV19 and TRBJ2-7, is DGGITQSPKYLFRKEGQNVTLSCEQNLNHDAMYWYRQDPGQGLRLIYYSQIVNDFQKGDIAEGYSVSREKKESFPLTVTSAQKNPTAFYLCASSIVYGGREQYFGPGTRLTVT.